These 31 T cell receptor beta chains came from one sample sequenced in a study of CD8 T cells in ankylosing spondylitis. Findings and limits, study-wide: Eight or nine highly homologous variants made up a TCR beta motif that seemed to typify ankylosing spondylitis blood.

What these receptors recognize is not known. TCRdb re-analysed the 5' RACE reads in MiXCR, keeping a single row per CDR3 protein. The table has around 770,000 distinct CDR3 sequences, about 11% seen once. Input material: blood, either unsorted or a sorted T cell fraction (not recorded which). All receptors derive from a male donor with ankylosing spondylitis.

V usage is TRBV5-6 and J usage is TRBJ2-5, with D uncertain. With 4 bases removed from V and 0 bases from J, the gap between germline ends came to 13 bases. CDR3 size: 15 residues. From germline, CDR1 is SGHDT and CDR2 YYEEEE. The CDR3 DNA reads as TGTGCCAGCAGCACCAAACAGAGCTACCAAGAGACCCAGTACTTC. Translation: CASSTKQSYQETQYF.

The V and J genes are TRBV11-2 and TRBJ2-7; D unresolved. The germline V gene encodes CDR1 SGHAT and CDR2 FQNNGV. The length of the CDR3 is 17 residues. V lost 5 bases and J 0 bases, leaving 20 bases between the germline ends. The CDR3 protein is CASSRSGSRLVSYEQYF. The CDR3 DNA sequence: TGTGCCAGCAGCAGGAGTGGTTCTAGATTAGTCTCCTACGAGCAGTACTTC.

The sample holds a few counts of this clonotype. This chain links TRBV7-2 with TRBJ1-6; D possibly corresponds to TRBD1 (5 bases). The CDR3 runs to 15 residues. Germline CDR1 and CDR2: SGHTA and FQGNSA. Trimming left V 0 bases short and J 10 bases short, with 13 bases between. The CDR3 DNA reads TGTGCCAGCAGCTTAGCAGGGGATAAGGAATCACCCCTCCACTTT. Amino acids: CASSLAGDKESPLHF.

This clonotype was counted many times. The CDR3 nucleotides read TGCAGTGCAAGGACAGGGCTGGGCGAGCAGTACTTC. Protein sequence: CSARTGLGEQYF. V is TRBV20-1 and J is TRBJ2-7; 8 bases map to TRBD1. Germline values: CDR1 DFQATT, CDR2 SNEGSKA (reference sequence). This CDR3 contains 12 residues. Germline trimming cut 6 bases from V and 6 bases from J; bases unmatched to any gene: 7.

This clonotype turned up a few times. V gene TRBV20-1 combines with J gene TRBJ1-5; 10 bases are a match to TRBD1. CDR1 DFQATT and CDR2 SNEGSKA come from the germline V gene (reference sequence). CDR3 length: 16 amino acids. Trimming at V came to 0 bases and at J to 7 bases, leaving 9 bases not matched to a gene. The CDR3 DNA is TGCAGTGCTAGAGATATAGGGACAGGGGTTCGACAGCCCCAGCATTTT. This sequence encodes CSARDIGTGVRQPQHF.

The chain is built from TRBV7-9 and TRBJ2-3; D remains ambiguous. V lost 0 bases and J lost 8, with 6 bases in between. Germline CDR1 is SEHNR and CDR2 is FQNEAQ (reference sequence). The CDR3 runs 12 residues. The CDR3 loop is CASSLALITQYF. The CDR3 coding sequence is TGTGCCAGCAGCTTAGCATTAATTACGCAGTATTTT.

CDR3 coding DNA: TGTGCCAGCACCCCACAAGGACAGAACACTGAAGCTTTCTTT. Translation: CASTPQGQNTEAFF. The V gene is TRBV6-1, the J gene TRBJ1-1; D may be TRBD1 (5 bases). Per germline, CDR1 MNHNS and CDR2 SASEGT. CDR3 length: 14 residues. Trimming left V 7 bases short and J 1 base short, with 13 bases between.

There are a few counts of this clonotype. The V call is TRBV20-1, the J call TRBJ2-3, with D maybe TRBD1 (5 bases). Trimming left V 3 bases short and J 0 bases short, with 13 bases between. The CDR3 sequence is 15 residues long. The germline gives CDR1 DFQATT, CDR2 SNEGSKA (reference sequence). CDR3 DNA: TGCAGTGCTAGCCGCCGCAGGGCTAGCACAGATACGCAGTATTTT. It yields the protein CSASRRRASTDTQYF.

J is TRBJ1-1 and V is TRBV12-3 or TRBV12-4; D unresolved. V shed 3 bases and J shed 5 bases, with 10 bases lying between them. The CDR3 is made up of 13 amino acids. This CDR3 is CASSFRRETEAFF. For the CDR3, the DNA is TGTGCCAGCAGTTTCAGACGGGAAACTGAAGCTTTCTTT.

This clonotype has only a few counts. The genes are TRBV20-1 and TRBJ1-1, with a tentative D call TRBD1 (6 bases). The germline V gene encodes CDR1 DFQATT and CDR2 SNEGSKA (reference sequence). V lost 5 bases and J lost 1, with 14 bases in between. The CDR3 covers 14 residues. CDR3 sequence: CSALTGIGNTEAFF. For the CDR3, the DNA is TGCAGTGCTCTCACAGGGATTGGGAACACTGAAGCTTTCTTT.

This clonotype has a handful of counts. V gene TRBV6-1 combines with J gene TRBJ2-2, with TRBD1 matching over 8 bases. CDR3 length equals 15 residues. The J segment lost 5 bases and the V segment lost 6 bases, leaving 8 bases of the junction unmatched. Germline-derived CDR1 and CDR2 are MNHNS and SASEGT. The CDR3 loop is CASSRWTGSTGELFF. The DNA of the CDR3 is TGTGCCAGCAGCCGTTGGACAGGGAGTACCGGGGAGCTGTTTTTT.

This clonotype was counted only a few times. CDR3 bases: TGTGCCAGCACCACAGGGGAAGAGCAGTACTTC. Protein product: CASTTGEEQYF. The chain links TRBV6-5 to TRBJ2-7; the match to TRBD1 covers 7 bases. Germline trimming cut 7 bases from V and 7 bases from J; bases unmatched to any gene: 4. The CDR3 is made up of 11 amino acids. Germline V gene sequence: CDR1 MNHEY, CDR2 SVGAGI.

The chain couples TRBV6-2 or TRBV6-3 to TRBJ1-3; D call uncertain. The CDR3 is 17 amino acids. Trimming removed 0 bases at V and 3 bases at J, with 15 bases between. Germline loops: CDR1 MNHEY, CDR2 SVGEGT. DNA for the CDR3: TGTGCCAGCAGTTACTCGCGGCACAATGCGAATGGAAACACCATATATTTT. Translated: CASSYSRHNANGNTIYF.

The V call is TRBV6-6, the J call TRBJ2-7; D unresolved. V lost 5 bases to trimming and J lost 5 bases, with 7 bases between them. CDR3 length: 11 residues. Germline CDR1 is MNHNY and CDR2 is SVGAGI (reference sequence). DNA for the CDR3: TGTGCCAGCAGTCCCACCAACGAGCAGTACTTC. Its translation: CASSPTNEQYF.

This clonotype was seen many times. The CDR3 loop reads CASSFQMGETQYF. In nucleotides, the CDR3 is TGTGCCAGCAGTTTCCAGATGGGAGAGACCCAGTACTTC. V gene TRBV12-3 or TRBV12-4 combines with J gene TRBJ2-5; D not certain. The CDR3 is made up of 13 amino acids. With 3 bases removed from V and 4 bases from J, the gap between germline ends came to 9 bases.

The V and J genes are TRBV5-1 and TRBJ2-2, with 7 positions matching TRBD1. Germline CDR1 SGHRS, CDR2 YFSETQ. Trimming at V came to 6 bases and at J to 7 bases, leaving 9 bases not matched to a gene. The CDR3 loop spans 14 amino acids. The CDR3 loop is CASNQDRVGGELFF. As DNA, the CDR3 is TGCGCCAGCAACCAAGACAGGGTAGGCGGGGAGCTGTTTTTT.

This clonotype was counted only a few times. V is TRBV5-1 and J is TRBJ2-5; D is possibly TRBD2 (5 bases). Germline CDR1 SGHRS, CDR2 YFSETQ. V lost 4 bases and J 7 bases, leaving 17 bases between the germline ends. The CDR3 consists of 14 residues. DNA for the CDR3: TGCGCCAGCAGCCCCGTTACTAGGGCTAGGACCCAGTACTTC. This sequence encodes CASSPVTRARTQYF.

The gene calls are TRBV20-1 and TRBJ2-1, with TRBD2 identical over 8 bases. The CDR3 length is 15 residues. The germline V gene has CDR1 DFQATT and CDR2 SNEGSKA (reference sequence). Unmatched junction bases numbered 8, after V lost 4 bases and J lost 3 bases. The CDR3: CSATPTAGVYNEQFF. The CDR3 region has the DNA TGCAGTGCTACCCCTACAGCGGGGGTCTACAATGAGCAGTTCTTC.

This clonotype was seen a few times. This rearrangement joins TRBV10-3 to TRBJ2-1; 10 nucleotides match TRBD1. CDR1 is ENHRY and CDR2 is SYGVKD in the germline V gene. The J segment lost 6 bases and the V segment lost 5 bases, leaving 7 bases of the junction unmatched. The CDR3 consists of 15 residues. In DNA, the CDR3 is TGTGCCATCAGTACCGGGACAGGGGACATCAATGAGCAGTTCTTC. It yields the protein CAISTGTGDINEQFF.

Many counts were recorded for this clonotype. V usage is TRBV10-3 and J usage is TRBJ1-1; perhaps TRBD1 as D (5 bases). CDR1 ENHRY and CDR2 SYGVKD come from the germline V gene. This CDR3 has 13 residues. V lost 7 bases, J lost 3 bases, and 12 bases lay in between. The DNA of the CDR3 is TGTGCCATCACTTTGAGGGGAGACACTGAAGCTTTCTTT. As protein: CAITLRGDTEAFF.

This clonotype was counted at least ten times. The rearrangement links TRBV29-1 to TRBJ2-6; 7 nucleotides agree with TRBD2. V shed 4 bases, J shed 0 bases, and the junction held 0 bases outside the gene matches. CDR1 is SQVTM and CDR2 is ANQGSEA in the germline V gene. The CDR3 extends over 14 amino acids. The CDR3 nucleotides are TGCAGCGTTGGGGGGGGCTCTGGGGCCAACGTCCTGACTTTC. It translates to CSVGGGSGANVLTF.

The CDR3 reads CSARDRGAGELFF. The CDR3 DNA reads TGCAGTGCTAGAGACAGGGGCGCCGGGGAGCTGTTTTTT. The chain carries TRBV20-1 and TRBJ2-2, with a tentative D call TRBD1 (6 bases). Germline values: CDR1 DFQATT, CDR2 SNEGSKA (reference sequence). Trimming stripped 0 bases from V and 6 bases from J, with 8 bases between. The CDR3 has 13 amino acids.

This clonotype was found many times. This chain joins TRBV29-1 and TRBJ2-1; 12 positions match TRBD2. CDR3 length equals 15 residues. CDR1 SQVTM and CDR2 ANQGSEA come from the germline V gene. J gave up 8 bases and V 7 bases, and 12 bases lay outside the gene matches. CDR3 nucleotide sequence: TGCAGCGCCCGACTAGCGGGAGCCCTTTCGCATGAGCAGTTCTTC. The encoded protein is CSARLAGALSHEQFF.

This clonotype was seen ten or more times. The CDR3 bases are TGTGCCACCAGCAGAGGACAGAGAAATGAAAAACTGTTTTTT. The encoded protein is CATSRGQRNEKLFF. The chain joins TRBV15 to TRBJ1-4, with D possibly TRBD1 on 5 matching bases. The CDR3 covers 14 residues. Germline V CDR1 and CDR2: LNHNV, YYDKDF (reference sequence). Between the trimmed V and J ends, which lost 1 base and 5 bases, there was a span of 8 bases.

This clonotype came up many times. The CDR3 sequence: CSASPRGGSRTDTQYF. The CDR3 bases are TGCAGTGCTAGCCCCCGGGGGGGGAGTCGGACAGATACGCAGTATTTT. V gene TRBV20-1 combines with J gene TRBJ2-3, with TRBD2 matching 8 bases. Germline values: CDR1 DFQATT, CDR2 SNEGSKA (reference sequence). The ends lost 3 bases at V and 3 bases at J; junction bases unmatched: 11. This CDR3 is 16 amino acids long.

In this sample, this clonotype turned up many times. The V call is TRBV20-1, the J call TRBJ1-1, with D possibly TRBD1 on 6 matching bases. CDR1 is DFQATT and CDR2 is SNEGSKA in the germline V gene (reference sequence). Between the trimmed V and J ends, which lost 3 bases and 0 bases, there was a span of 11 bases. There are 14 residues in the CDR3. The chain's CDR3 is CSARRDTLNTEAFF. The DNA of the CDR3 is TGCAGTGCTAGGAGGGACACCCTGAACACTGAAGCTTTCTTT.

The chain joins TRBV6-2 or TRBV6-3 to TRBJ1-1, with a possible D match to TRBD1 (5 bases). Germline V gene data show CDR1 as MNHEY and CDR2 as SVGEGT. CDR3 length: 14 amino acids. Trimming shortened V by 4 bases and J by 4 bases, and 13 bases separated the two germline ends. The CDR3 loop is CASSFLQGGTEAFF. The DNA of the CDR3 is TGTGCCAGCAGTTTTCTCCAGGGCGGCACTGAAGCTTTCTTT.

This chain connects TRBV6-1 to TRBJ2-2; D gene ambiguous. Germline values: CDR1 MNHNS, CDR2 SASEGT. V was shortened by 8 bases and J by 3 bases, with 13 bases between the two germline ends. The CDR3 covers 14 residues. CDR3 DNA: TGTGCCAGCTGCGTCAGGAAGTACACCGGGGAGCTGTTTTTT. As protein: CASCVRKYTGELFF.

This clonotype was observed at least ten times. This chain connects TRBV29-1 to TRBJ1-1, with D unclear. Trimming left V 8 bases short and J 0 bases short, with 13 bases between. The CDR3 has 13 amino acids. The V gene's germline CDR1 is SQVTM and CDR2 ANQGSEA. This chain's CDR3 is CSSAGSLNTEAFF. The CDR3, as DNA: TGCAGCTCCGCCGGGTCCCTGAACACTGAAGCTTTCTTT.

This sequence joins TRBV20-1 and TRBJ2-7; 13 bases map to TRBD2. Germline CDR1 is DFQATT and CDR2 is SNEGSKA (reference sequence). The CDR3 has 15 residues. Trimming at V came to 0 bases and at J to 7 bases, leaving 6 bases not matched to a gene. This CDR3 is CSARDRTSGSFEQYF. The CDR3 DNA follows: TGCAGTGCTAGAGATCGGACTAGCGGGAGTTTTGAGCAGTACTTC.

This clonotype was recorded a few times. The chain combines TRBV5-5 with TRBJ2-1; D is unresolved. Germline values: CDR1 SGHKS, CDR2 YYEKEE (reference sequence). The CDR3 covers 14 residues. V lost 0 bases to trimming and J lost 3 bases, with 7 bases between them. CDR3 protein: CASSLDSFYNEQFF. The CDR3 nucleotides read TGTGCCAGCAGCTTGGACTCTTTCTACAATGAGCAGTTCTTC.